These 21 T cell receptor beta chains were all obtained from the same sample, sequenced in a study of T cell changes during pregnancy in multiple sclerosis. Using immunoSEQ multiplex PCR, the repertoire was profiled, and TCRdb retains in-frame clones only, with some absent. The data contain over 35,000 clones, around nine tenths of them singletons. The sample in question was peripheral blood, obtained before pregnancy. The source of these receptors is a female donor with multiple sclerosis, enrolled in a pregnancy study.

The rearrangement uses TRBV2 and TRBJ2-5, with D possibly matching TRBD2 (5 bases). The J call may be in error: the DNA end matches TRBJ2-7 better. Germline CDR1 reads SNHLY; CDR2 reads FYNNEI. The CDR3 consists of 15 residues. The CDR3 sequence: CASSEGSGSSYEQYF. The CDR3 nucleotides read TGTGCCAGCAGTGAAGGGTCGGGGAGCTCCTACGAGCAGTACTTC.

The chain has TRBV10-1 and TRBJ2-3; no clear D gene. There are 12 residues in the CDR3. V lost 4 bases to trimming and J lost 4 bases, with 6 bases between them. In germline, CDR1 is WNHNN, CDR2 SYGVQD (reference sequence). CDR3: CASSVGADTQYF. CDR3 nucleotide sequence: TGCGCCAGCAGTGTGGGCGCAGATACGCAGTATTTT.

This chain's CDR3 is CASSPAGFANTGELFF. The CDR3 bases are TGTGCCAGCAGTCCCGCGGGCTTCGCGAACACCGGGGAGCTGTTTTTT. The rearrangement uses TRBV6-6 and TRBJ2-2, with a tentative D call TRBD2 (5 bases). V lost 5 bases and J 0 bases, leaving 13 bases between the germline ends. Germline values: CDR1 MNHNY, CDR2 SVGAGI (reference sequence). The CDR3 covers 16 residues.

This clone was seen a handful of times. The V gene is TRBV14, the J gene TRBJ1-3; D call uncertain. Germline V gene lookup returns CDR1 SGHDN and CDR2 FVKESK. The CDR3 covers 17 residues. Trimming pared 3 bases from V and 4 bases from J, leaving 19 bases between. The CDR3 DNA reads as TGTGCCAGCAGCCACGTCTGGCGCTCTCGGAGAGGAAACACCATATATTTT. As protein: CASSHVWRSRRGNTIYF.

This clone has just a few counts. The chain employs TRBV6-1 and TRBJ2-7, with D possibly matching TRBD2 (5 bases). The ends were cut back, 7 bases at V and 3 bases at J, with 7 bases in the middle. Germline values: CDR1 MNHNS, CDR2 SASEGT. The CDR3 has 11 residues. The CDR3: CASNDYYEQYF. CDR3 in DNA: TGTGCCAGCAACGACTACTACGAGCAGTACTTC.

The chain recombines TRBV10-3 with TRBJ2-5; D not resolved. V lost 4 bases and J lost 2, with 11 bases in between. CDR1 is ENHRY, CDR2 SYGVKD, per germline. The length of the CDR3 is 14 residues. CDR3 nucleotide sequence: TGTGCCATCAGTGTATCTGTTAAACAAGAGACCCAGTACTTC. Its protein is CAISVSVKQETQYF.

V and J are TRBV18 and TRBJ2-1; TRBD2 matches 11 bases. With 3 bases clipped from V and 4 bases from J, the junction kept 2 bases outside the gene matches. CDR1 KGHSH and CDR2 LQKENI come from the germline V gene. The CDR3 extends over 15 amino acids. CDR3 nucleotides: TGTGCCAGCTCACCCCTAGCGGGGGGATACAATGAGCAGTTCTTC. Its translation is CASSPLAGGYNEQFF.

The chain uses TRBV30 and TRBJ1-2; D not resolved. CDR1 and CDR2 (germline): GTSNPN, SVGIG (reference sequence). The CDR3 covers 14 residues. Trimming stripped 0 bases from V and 4 bases from J, with 12 bases between. CDR3 sequence reads: CAWSVSGGSYGYTF. CDR3 DNA: TGTGCCTGGAGTGTATCAGGTGGAAGCTATGGCTACACCTTC.

The gene calls are TRBV7-9 and TRBJ1-1; D unclear. Germline V gene lookup returns CDR1 SEHNR and CDR2 FQNEAQ (reference sequence). The V end was cut by 5 bases, the J end by 1 base, with 11 bases between. CDR3 size: 14 residues. The DNA for the CDR3 is TGTGCCAGCAGCGCACAGACGGCGAACACTGAAGCTTTCTTT. It specifies CASSAQTANTEAFF.

The V gene is TRBV7-2, the J gene TRBJ2-5; 10 nucleotides line up with TRBD2. Looked up from germline, CDR1 is SGHTA and CDR2 is FQGNSA. This CDR3 contains 14 residues. With 4 bases clipped from V and 5 bases from J, the junction kept 4 bases outside the gene matches. The DNA for the CDR3 is TGTGCCAGCAGCTCCTTTAGCGGGAGGGAGACCCAGTACTTC. Translation: CASSSFSGRETQYF.

The chain uses TRBV11-2 and TRBJ1-1; no clear D gene. Trimming shortened V by 1 base and J by 2 bases, and 5 bases separated the two germline ends. The CDR3 is 13 residues long. CDR1 and CDR2 (germline): SGHAT, FQNNGV. The DNA for the CDR3 is TGTGCCAGCAGCTTAGCCTTAAACACTGAAGCTTTCTTT. Translating gives CASSLALNTEAFF.

This clone has just one count. The rearrangement uses TRBV4-3 and TRBJ2-3; 8 positions agree with TRBD2. CDR1 and CDR2 (germline): LGHNA, YSLEER. The CDR3 totals 16 residues. Trimming cost V 4 bases and J 3 bases; bases outside gene matches: 9. CDR3 loop: CASSPGGLAGTDTQYF. For the CDR3, the DNA is TGCGCCAGCAGCCCAGGCGGACTAGCTGGGACAGATACGCAGTATTTT.

For the CDR3, the DNA is TGCGCCAGCAGCTTGGGACAGCCAAATTCACCCCTCCACTTT. The encoded protein is CASSLGQPNSPLHF. The chain uses TRBV5-1 and TRBJ1-6; possible D gene TRBD1, 5 bases. Trimming pared 0 bases from V and 7 bases from J, leaving 8 bases between. Germline-derived CDR1 and CDR2 are SGHRS and YFSETQ. This CDR3 is 14 amino acids long.

The chain has TRBV7-8 and TRBJ1-6; 9 nucleotides align to TRBD1. With V trimmed by 0 bases and J by 8 bases, 5 bases remained unmatched. Germline V gives CDR1 SGHVS, CDR2 FQNEAQ. CDR3 length equals 16 residues. Here the CDR3 reads CASSLAAGTGYSPLHF. CDR3 nucleotide sequence: TGTGCCAGCAGCTTAGCCGCCGGGACAGGGTATTCACCCCTCCACTTT.

This chain joins TRBV25-1 and TRBJ1-5; 9 bases fit TRBD1. The germline gives CDR1 MGHDK, CDR2 SYGVNS. The CDR3 contains 15 residues. V dropped 3 bases and J dropped 5; count of bases not matched to a gene: 5. CDR3 in amino acids: CASSDGTGSYQPQHF. DNA of the CDR3: TGTGCCAGCAGTGATGGGACAGGGTCGTATCAGCCCCAGCATTTT. The full variable domain, rest sourced from reference TRBV25-1 and TRBJ1-5, is EADIYQTPRYLVIGTGKKITLECSQTMGHDKMYWYQQDPGMELHLIHYSYGVNSTEKGDLSSESTVSRIRTEHFPLTLESARPSHTSQYLCASSDGTGSYQPQHFGDGTRLSIL.

The chain uses TRBV6-6 and TRBJ2-3; TRBD2 matches at 8 bases. This CDR3 is 15 amino acids long. J was trimmed by 4 bases and V by 5 bases; bases with no gene match: 8. CDR1 and CDR2 (germline): MNHNY, SVGAGI (reference sequence). The CDR3 DNA is TGTGCCAGCAGTCGAAGCGGGAGCGCGGCAGATACGCAGTATTTT. It codes for CASSRSGSAADTQYF.

In its sample, this clone was seen once. The chain combines TRBV5-1 with TRBJ1-6; 8 bases are a match to TRBD1. With 4 bases clipped from V and 0 bases from J, the junction kept 0 bases outside the gene matches. From germline, CDR1 is SGHRS and CDR2 YFSETQ. This CDR3 spans 15 amino acids. The chain's CDR3 is CASSQGASYNSPLHF. For the CDR3, the DNA is TGCGCCAGCAGCCAGGGGGCCTCCTATAATTCACCCCTCCACTTT.

The chain combines TRBV5-1 with TRBJ2-7; 7 bases agree with TRBD1. The V gene's germline CDR1 is SGHRS and CDR2 YFSETQ. There are 15 residues in the CDR3. The V gene end was trimmed by 1 base and the J gene end by 4 bases; junction bases not matched to a gene: 8. The CDR3 region is CASSLLPGQSYEQYF. The CDR3 region has the DNA TGCGCCAGCAGCTTGCTCCCGGGACAGAGTTACGAGCAGTACTTC.

The chain uses TRBV11-1 and TRBJ1-2; possibly TRBD1 for D (5 bases). Germline CDR1 SGHAT, CDR2 FQDESV (reference sequence). V was pared by 2 bases and J by 7 bases, with 17 bases between. The CDR3 sequence is 15 residues long. The CDR3 loop reads CASSLRSGGKTGYTF. In DNA, the CDR3 is TGTGCCAGCAGCTTACGATCGGGGGGTAAAACTGGCTACACCTTC.

The rearrangement links TRBV6-6 to TRBJ2-5, with 9 bases that match TRBD2. The CDR3 spans 16 residues. With 2 bases clipped from V and 5 bases from J, the junction kept 9 bases outside the gene matches. Germline CDR1 reads MNHNY; CDR2 reads SVGAGI (reference sequence). The DNA of the CDR3 is TGTGCCAGCAGTTACCCGCTAGCGGGACGGCGGGAGACCCAGTACTTC. Its protein is CASSYPLAGRRETQYF.

This chain links TRBV10-3 with TRBJ2-1; tentatively, D is TRBD2 (5 bases). V lost 2 bases to trimming and J lost 7 bases, with 12 bases between them. This CDR3 spans 14 amino acids. CDR1 is ENHRY, CDR2 SYGVKD, per germline. This chain's CDR3 is CAISEGLIQNEQFF. The CDR3 nucleotides read TGTGCCATCAGTGAGGGACTCATTCAGAATGAGCAGTTCTTC.